Listed below are T cell receptor beta chains from one sample, sequenced in a study of T cell responses to AZD1222 COVID-19 vaccine. Some clones are missing from TCRdb's copy, which holds only in-frame ones; the method was immunoSEQ multiplex PCR. This sample carries fewer than 180,000 clones, more than 90% of them seen once, and the ten largest clones take approximately 3.3%. The input for sequencing was peripheral blood, taken 28 days after the second AZD1222 dose. All receptors come from an adult who received the AZD1222 COVID-19 vaccine. Both conserved end residues are part of each CDR3. D genes are given only for firm matches. Only some rows state a clone size, as once, few, many or a class for expanded clones.

NA,TRBJ1-5,NA,TRBV27,TGTGCCAGCAGTCTCACTCCGGACAGAAGCAATCAGCCCCAGCATTTT,CASSLTPDRSNQPQHF
NA,TRBJ2-1,TRBD1,TRBV5-1,TGCGCCAGCAGCTTGAGTGGGACAGGGCGTCCAAATGAGCAGTTCTTC,CASSLSGTGRPNEQFF
once,TRBJ2-3,NA,TRBV5-3,TGTGCCAGAAGCTTTGGCGGGAAGGGGGCAGATACGCAGTATTTT,CARSFGGKGADTQYF
few,TRBJ2-1,NA,TRBV6-4,TGTGCCAGCAGTGACGAAGACGGGACAAAGCAGTTCTTC,CASSDEDGTKQFF
NA,TRBJ2-1,NA,TRBV11-2,TGTGCCAGCAGCCGAGACAAGATAGCTAGAGCCTCCTACAATGAGCAGTTCTTC,CASSRDKIARASYNEQFF
NA,TRBJ1-1,NA,TRBV11-2,TGTGCCAGCAGCCCGACCGGCTTTCTAAGGGAGAACACTGAAGCTTTCTTT,CASSPTGFLRENTEAFF
NA,TRBJ2-5,NA,TRBV10-3,TGTGCCATCAGTGAGTACCTCGGGTCAGGACAAGAGACCCAGTACTTC,CAISEYLGSGQETQYF
few,TRBJ2-2,TRBD2,TRBV10-2,TGCGCCAGCAGGGTACTAGCGGGAGTGAACACCGGGGAGCTGTTTTTT,CASRVLAGVNTGELFF
NA,TRBJ2-3,NA,TRBV6-2/TRBV6-3,TGTGCCAGCAGTTACAGGGGGGTATATGCAGATACGCAGTATTTT,CASSYRGVYADTQYF
NA,TRBJ2-7,TRBD1,TRBV2,TGTGCCAGCACCGGACAGGGGCTCTACGAGCAGTACTTC,CASTGQGLYEQYF
NA,TRBJ2-3,NA,TRBV7-9,TGTGCCAGCAGCCCCGCCCCTCGCACAGATACGCAGTATTTT,CASSPAPRTDTQYF
NA,TRBJ1-1,NA,TRBV20-1,TGCAGTGCTAGTTTCCTGGAGGACACTGAAGCTTTCTTT,CSASFLEDTEAFF
NA,TRBJ1-1,TRBD1,TRBV9,TGTGCCAGCAGTCGACAGGGGCGCGCAAACACTGAAGCTTTCTTT,CASSRQGRANTEAFF
NA,TRBJ2-1,TRBD2,TRBV20-1,TGCAGTGCTAGTCCCGGGGGGTGGGAAAATGAGCAGTTCTTC,CSASPGGWENEQFF
NA,TRBJ1-3,TRBD1,TRBV2,TGTGCCAGCAGTGGGCAGGGGGCAAATGGAAACACCATATATTTT,CASSGQGANGNTIYF
NA,TRBJ2-7,TRBD1,TRBV19,TGTGCCAGTAGTGCCGCGACAGGGGATAAGTACTTC,CASSAATGDKYF
once,TRBJ2-7,TRBD2,TRBV5-1,TGCGCCAGCAGCTTGGGACTAGCAGACTACGAGCAGTACTTC,CASSLGLADYEQYF
few,TRBJ1-5,NA,TRBV6-6,TGTGCCAGCAGTTACTCTTACGGTAGCAATCAGCCCCAGCATTTT,CASSYSYGSNQPQHF
once,TRBJ1-2,NA,TRBV18,TGTGCCAGCTCCTCCTCGGCAGGGATAAACTATGGCTACACCTTC,CASSSSAGINYGYTF
NA,TRBJ2-6,NA,TRBV7-9,TGTGCCAGCAGCTGGTTAACAGGGATTTATGGGGCCAACGTCCTGACTTTC,CASSWLTGIYGANVLTF
NA,TRBJ1-1,NA,TRBV19,TGTGCCAGTAGTACCCAGGGTATCTCTGAAGCTTTCTTT,CASSTQGISEAFF
NA,TRBJ2-3,NA,TRBV27,TGTGCCAGCAGTTTCCTAGGGAAAGTAGATACGCAGTATTTT,CASSFLGKVDTQYF
once,TRBJ2-1,NA,TRBV9,TGTGCCAGCAGCGTAGAGAATCCCACGGGCCAGTTCTTC,CASSVENPTGQFF